These 6 T cell receptor beta chains share one sample of origin, sequenced in a study of blood T cell repertoires in COVID-19 (TCRdb year 2020). The receptor library was made with the immunoSEQ multiplex PCR assay. The table was pulled from immuneACCESS by TCRdb, which kept in-frame rearrangements only. Such tables lose some clones; where checked, under half of the loss comes from unresolved V genes, and the rest has no known cause. The sample has approximately 280,000 clones on record, about 89% of them singletons. In total, the top ten clones hold about 4.2% of the sample. Sequencing was carried out using peripheral blood. The receptors come from a man in his forties with acute or convalescent COVID-19.

The gene calls are TRBV19 and TRBJ2-7, with TRBD1 matching 7 bases. This CDR3 spans 14 amino acids. Trimming cost V 10 bases and J 1 base; bases outside gene matches: 10. The V gene's germline CDR1 is LNHDA and CDR2 SQIVND (reference sequence). CDR3 residues: CANPGTVDSYEQYF. The CDR3 DNA follows: TGTGCCAACCCAGGGACAGTGGATTCCTACGAGCAGTACTTC.

V usage is TRBV15 and J usage is TRBJ1-3; D might be TRBD1 (5 bases). Germline lookup yields CDR1 LNHNV and CDR2 YYDKDF (reference sequence). The CDR3 is 16 amino acids. Trimming removed 0 bases at V and 3 bases at J, with 12 bases between. Here the CDR3 DNA reads TGTGCCACCAGCAGAGATAGTTGGGGGGTTGGAAACACCATATATTTT. Amino acids: CATSRDSWGVGNTIYF.

This chain links TRBV27 with TRBJ1-6; D is uncertain. V was cut by 3 bases and J by 7 bases, with 10 bases left in between. The CDR3 is 14 amino acids. CDR1 MNHEY and CDR2 SMNVEV come from the germline V gene (reference sequence). The CDR3 region is CASSLSPSNSPLHF. Here the CDR3 DNA reads TGTGCCAGCAGTTTGAGTCCCTCCAATTCACCCCTCCACTTT.

V gene TRBV5-1 combines with J gene TRBJ1-3; TRBD1 agrees at 7 bases. The trim removed 0 bases at V and 3 bases at J, leaving 6 bases unmatched. CDR1 and CDR2 (germline): SGHRS, YFSETQ. The CDR3 runs 16 residues. This chain's CDR3 is CASSLDRGARGNTIYF. CDR3 coding DNA: TGCGCCAGCAGCTTGGACAGGGGAGCCCGTGGAAACACCATATATTTT.

V and J are TRBV27 and TRBJ1-5; D gene ambiguous. The V gene lost 4 bases and the J gene lost 1 base, with 14 bases spanning the gap. This CDR3 is 16 amino acids long. Germline CDR1 MNHEY, CDR2 SMNVEV (reference sequence). The CDR3 region has the DNA TGTGCCAGCAGTTCAAGGTTCGGAGGAAGCAATCAGCCCCAGCATTTT. This gives the protein CASSSRFGGSNQPQHF.

V gene TRBV24-1 combines with J gene TRBJ2-1; D is possibly TRBD2 (5 bases). The ends were cut back, 4 bases at V and 8 bases at J, with 17 bases in the middle. The CDR3 is 15 residues long. Germline V gene sequence: CDR1 KGHDR, CDR2 SFDVKD. As DNA, the CDR3 is TGTGCCACCAGTGAATCCGACGGAGGCTTGGATGAGCAGTTCTTC. It encodes CATSESDGGLDEQFF.